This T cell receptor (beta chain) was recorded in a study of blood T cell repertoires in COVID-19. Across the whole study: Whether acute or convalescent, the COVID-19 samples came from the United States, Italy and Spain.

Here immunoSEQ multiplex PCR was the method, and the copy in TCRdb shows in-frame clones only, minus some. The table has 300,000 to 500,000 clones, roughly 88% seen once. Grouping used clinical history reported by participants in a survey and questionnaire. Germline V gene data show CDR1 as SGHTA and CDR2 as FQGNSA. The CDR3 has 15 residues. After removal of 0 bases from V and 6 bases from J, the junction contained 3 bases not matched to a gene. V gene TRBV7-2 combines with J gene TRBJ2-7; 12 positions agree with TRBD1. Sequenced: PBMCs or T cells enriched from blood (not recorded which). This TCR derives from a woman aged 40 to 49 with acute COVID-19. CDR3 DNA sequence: TGTGCCAGCAGCTTAGCCGGGACAGGGGGCTTCGAGCAGTACTTC. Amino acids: CASSLAGTGGFEQYF.